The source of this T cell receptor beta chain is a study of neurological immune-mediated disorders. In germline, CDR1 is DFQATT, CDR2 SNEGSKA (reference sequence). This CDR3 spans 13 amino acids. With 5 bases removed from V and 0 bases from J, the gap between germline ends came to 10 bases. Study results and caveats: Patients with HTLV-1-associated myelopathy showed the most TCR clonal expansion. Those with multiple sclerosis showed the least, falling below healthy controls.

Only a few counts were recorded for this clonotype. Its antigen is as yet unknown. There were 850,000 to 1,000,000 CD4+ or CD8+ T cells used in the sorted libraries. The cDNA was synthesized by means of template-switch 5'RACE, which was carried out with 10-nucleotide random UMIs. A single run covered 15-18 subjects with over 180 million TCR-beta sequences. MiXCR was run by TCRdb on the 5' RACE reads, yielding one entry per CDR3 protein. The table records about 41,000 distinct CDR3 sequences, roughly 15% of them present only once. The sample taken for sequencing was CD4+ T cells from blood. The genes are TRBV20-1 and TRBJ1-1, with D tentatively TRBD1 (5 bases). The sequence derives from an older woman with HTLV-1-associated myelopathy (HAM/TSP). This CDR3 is CSAREGLNTEAFF. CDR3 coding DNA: TGCAGTGCTCGGGAGGGACTGAACACTGAAGCTTTCTTT.